This record looks at one T cell receptor beta chain sequence and its context. Its matching antigen is unknown. J gave up 5 bases and V 4 bases, and 8 bases lay outside the gene matches. The CDR3 covers 15 residues. Germline CDR1 and CDR2: SGHRS and YFSETQ. This specimen belongs to a study of memory CD8 T cells in hepatitis C reinfection. The study's findings and limits: Four to six donors were too few for definitive public clonotype conclusions.

Assay: immunoSEQ multiplex PCR; the TCRdb copy retains only in-frame clones and omits some. The sample holds about 45,000 clones, roughly 90% seen once. The time point here: peak reinfection, 3 to 8 weeks after reinfection detection. Sorted cells were sequenced directly ex vivo without any in vitro expansion. This sequence originates from a man younger than 30 with hepatitis C virus infection. The rearrangement joins TRBV5-1 to TRBJ2-5; 10 nucleotides align to TRBD2. What was sequenced was naive CD8+ T cells sorted from blood. The CDR3 here is CASSAAGGPVETQYF. CDR3 DNA sequence: TGCGCCAGCAGCGCAGCGGGAGGGCCGGTGGAGACCCAGTACTTC.